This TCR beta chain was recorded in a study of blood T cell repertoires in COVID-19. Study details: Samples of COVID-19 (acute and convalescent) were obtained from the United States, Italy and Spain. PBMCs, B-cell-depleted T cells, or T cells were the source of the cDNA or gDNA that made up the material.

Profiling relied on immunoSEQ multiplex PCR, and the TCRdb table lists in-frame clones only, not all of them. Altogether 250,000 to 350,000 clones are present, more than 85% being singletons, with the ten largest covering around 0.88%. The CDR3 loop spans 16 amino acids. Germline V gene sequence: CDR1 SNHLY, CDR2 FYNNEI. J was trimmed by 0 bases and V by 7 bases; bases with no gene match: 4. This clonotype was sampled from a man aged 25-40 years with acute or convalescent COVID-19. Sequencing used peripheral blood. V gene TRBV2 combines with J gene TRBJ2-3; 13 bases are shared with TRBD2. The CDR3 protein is CASNEGLAGSTDTQYF. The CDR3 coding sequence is TGTGCCAGCAACGAGGGACTAGCGGGGAGCACAGATACGCAGTATTTT.